The 30 T cell receptor beta chains below all came from one sample that was sequenced in a study of a mutant IDH1 vaccine in newly diagnosed glioma. No antigen is known for these receptors. Method: immunoSEQ multiplex PCR; TCRdb's copy keeps in-frame clones and lacks some. Among 35,000 to 45,000 clones listed, 83% were seen once. Noted time point: week 35, safety follow-up. A single vaccine dose contained 300 ug of mutant IDH1 20-mer peptide, and topical imiquimod was used with it. The input for sequencing was PBMCs, taken from a glioma patient whose treatment included an IDH1 peptide vaccine. These receptor sequences come from a woman between 50 and 59 years old with glioma.

This chain's CDR3 is CASRHTTGYGYTF. The CDR3 DNA is TGTGCCAGCAGACACACGACAGGTTATGGCTACACCTTC. The J gene is TRBJ1-2, the V gene TRBV27; tentatively, D is TRBD1 (6 bases). CDR1 is MNHEY and CDR2 is SMNVEV in the germline V gene (reference sequence). V was pared by 6 bases and J by 5 bases, with 13 bases between. This CDR3 comprises 13 residues.

This clone appeared a single time. V is TRBV4-1 and J is TRBJ1-5; no definite D call. The CDR3 runs to 15 residues. Germline values: CDR1 MGHRA, CDR2 YSYEKL. The germline V and J ends were trimmed by 0 bases and 0 bases, with 6 bases remaining between them. Written as DNA, the CDR3 is TGCGCCAGCAGCCAAGACGACTATAGCAATCAGCCCCAGCATTTT. This gives the protein CASSQDDYSNQPQHF.

The chain combines TRBV6-6 with TRBJ2-1, with 9 bases aligning to TRBD1. Germline CDR1 MNHNY, CDR2 SVGAGI (reference sequence). There are 16 residues in the CDR3. The trim removed 6 bases at V and 4 bases at J, leaving 10 bases unmatched. The chain's CDR3 is CASRGSDRGRYNEQFF. The DNA for the CDR3 is TGTGCCAGCAGGGGTTCTGACAGGGGGAGATACAATGAGCAGTTCTTC.

There are a few counts of this clone. The chain links TRBV2 to TRBJ2-4; D gene uncertain. Germline V gives CDR1 SNHLY, CDR2 FYNNEI. V was cut by 2 bases and J by 6 bases, with 17 bases left in between. The CDR3 has 16 amino acids. The CDR3 DNA follows: TGTGCCAGCAGTGAAACGTTCTTGGCCCCGAGAAACATTCAGTACTTC. It yields the protein CASSETFLAPRNIQYF.

The V gene is TRBV5-1, the J gene TRBJ2-5; the D gene could be TRBD1 or TRBD2 (5 bases each). This CDR3 spans 13 amino acids. Per the germline V gene, CDR1 is SGHRS and CDR2 is YFSETQ. The V end was cut by 2 bases, the J end by 4 bases, with 9 bases between. The CDR3 DNA reads TGCGCCAGCAGCTTCCGAGGGACAGAGACCCAGTACTTC. Residues: CASSFRGTETQYF.

The chain carries TRBV6-5 and TRBJ1-5; D gene unclear. The CDR3 spans 15 residues. Germline CDR1 is MNHEY and CDR2 is SVGAGI. The V end was cut by 0 bases, the J end by 2 bases, with 8 bases between. The CDR3 DNA is TGTGCCAGCAGTTACTCACATACTGGCAATCAGCCCCAGCATTTT. Amino acid sequence: CASSYSHTGNQPQHF.

The chain employs TRBV7-2 and TRBJ1-4; 10 bases are shared with TRBD1. CDR3 length: 17 residues. CDR1 SGHTA and CDR2 FQGNSA come from the germline V gene. V lost 2 bases and J lost 3; bases outside the gene matches: 6. CDR3 bases: TGTGCCAGCAGCTTATATGGACAGGGGGTGGCTAATGAAAAACTGTTTTTT. This codes for CASSLYGQGVANEKLFF. Full variable domain (remainder filled in from reference TRBV7-2 and TRBJ1-4): GAGVSQSPSNKVTEKGKDVELRCDPISGHTALYWYRQSLGQGLEFLIYFQGNSAPDKSGLPSDRFSAERTGGSVSTLTIQRTQQEDSAVYLCASSLYGQGVANEKLFFGSGTQLSVL.

The chain uses TRBV7-9 and TRBJ1-1; D unresolved. Trimming shortened V by 5 bases and J by 9 bases, and 16 bases separated the two germline ends. This CDR3 region has 13 residues. Germline V gives CDR1 SEHNR, CDR2 FQNEAQ (reference sequence). The CDR3 bases are TGTGCCAGCAGCCTTGCAGGAGGCAAGCAAGCTTTCTTT. It encodes CASSLAGGKQAFF. The complete variable domain, with remaining parts taken from reference TRBV7-9 and TRBJ1-1, reads DTGVSQNPRHKITKRGQNVTFRCDPISEHNRLYWYRQTLGQGPEFLTYFQNEAQLEKSRLLSDRFSAERPKGSFSTLEIQRTEQGDSAMYLCASSLAGGKQAFFGQGTRLTVV.

The V gene is TRBV4-2, the J gene TRBJ2-1; 8 bases are a match to TRBD2. Germline CDR1 is LGHNA and CDR2 is YNFKEQ. The length of the CDR3 is 16 residues. The V gene end was trimmed by 3 bases and the J gene end by 6 bases; junction bases not matched to a gene: 10. For the CDR3, the DNA is TGTGCCAGCAGCCAGGAGCGGGGGCCGGTTGTCAATGAGCAGTTCTTC. Translating gives CASSQERGPVVNEQFF.

The J gene is TRBJ1-2, the V gene TRBV27; a weak D match, TRBD1 (5 bases). Trimming stripped 3 bases from V and 4 bases from J, with 9 bases between. In germline, CDR1 is MNHEY, CDR2 SMNVEV (reference sequence). CDR3 size: 13 residues. CDR3 sequence reads: CASSFAGIYGYTF. The CDR3 nucleotides are TGTGCCAGCAGTTTCGCAGGGATCTATGGCTACACCTTC.

J is TRBJ1-5 and V is TRBV6-5, with 7 bases lining up with TRBD1. The germline V gene has CDR1 MNHEY and CDR2 SVGAGI. V gave up 6 bases and J gave up 2 bases; unmatched junction bases: 7. This CDR3 contains 15 residues. Written as DNA, the CDR3 is TGTGCCAGCAGCATCACAGGGGACGGCAATCAGCCCCAGCATTTT. Translated, it gives CASSITGDGNQPQHF.

This rearrangement joins TRBV7-9 to TRBJ2-2; 9 bases match TRBD1. Germline values: CDR1 SEHNR, CDR2 FQNEAQ (reference sequence). With V trimmed by 6 bases and J by 6 bases, 8 bases remained unmatched. This CDR3 comprises 15 residues. The CDR3 nucleotides read TGTGCCAGCAGTCCAGGCGGGACAGGGCCCGGGGAGCTGTTTTTT. Translated, it gives CASSPGGTGPGELFF.

This rearrangement joins TRBV7-9 to TRBJ2-7; D uncertain. V was clipped by 4 bases and J by 5 bases, with 12 bases between them. The CDR3 loop spans 13 amino acids. Per germline, CDR1 SEHNR and CDR2 FQNEAQ (reference sequence). In DNA form, the CDR3 reads TGTGCCAGCAGCTATTCGCAAGACGACGAGCAGTACTTC. Residues: CASSYSQDDEQYF. Full variable domain (missing parts from reference TRBV7-9 and TRBJ2-7): DTGVSQNPRHKITKRGQNVTFRCDPISEHNRLYWYRQTLGQGPEFLTYFQNEAQLEKSRLLSDRFSAERPKGSFSTLEIQRTEQGDSAMYLCASSYSQDDEQYFGPGTRLTVT.

The rearrangement uses TRBV27 and TRBJ2-7; 9 bases align to TRBD2. The CDR3 loop spans 14 amino acids. The germline V gene has CDR1 MNHEY and CDR2 SMNVEV (reference sequence). Trimming removed 6 bases from V and 2 bases from J; junction bases left unmatched: 5. CDR3 loop: CASRTSGGPYEQYF. CDR3 sequence (DNA): TGTGCCAGCAGGACTAGCGGAGGGCCCTACGAGCAGTACTTC.

The chain couples TRBV9 to TRBJ1-6, with 7 positions matching TRBD1. The CDR3 is 13 amino acids. Germline values: CDR1 SGDLS, CDR2 YYNGEE. The J segment lost 14 bases and the V segment lost 2 bases, leaving 7 bases of the junction unmatched. As DNA, the CDR3 is TGTGCCAGCAGCGTGACAGGGCTCCACTCCCTCCACTTT. Translation gives CASSVTGLHSLHF.

The chain is built from TRBV9 and TRBJ2-3; D possibly corresponds to TRBD2 (6 bases). The CDR3 is made up of 17 amino acids. V was clipped by 2 bases and J by 2 bases, with 18 bases between them. Germline V CDR1 and CDR2: SGDLS, YYNGEE. In DNA, the CDR3 is TGTGCCAGCAGCGTCTCCCCCCGGGACTCCGACACAGATACGCAGTATTTT. Amino acid sequence: CASSVSPRDSDTDTQYF.

The chain carries TRBV19 and TRBJ1-1, with 9 bases identical to TRBD1. In germline, CDR1 is LNHDA, CDR2 SQIVND (reference sequence). CDR3 size: 17 residues. V lost 5 bases, J lost 1 base, and 11 bases stayed unmatched. CDR3 sequence reads: CASSSQGTGQRNTEAFF. The CDR3 DNA reads TGTGCCAGTAGTTCCCAGGGGACAGGGCAAAGGAACACTGAAGCTTTCTTT.

V and J are TRBV6-1 and TRBJ2-6; weak D call: TRBD1 (5 bases). The V gene lost 4 bases and the J gene lost 0 bases, with 13 bases spanning the gap. The CDR3 is made up of 17 amino acids. The V gene's germline CDR1 is MNHNS and CDR2 SASEGT. The CDR3 nucleotides read TGTGCCAGCAGTGGAGGACAACTGGTCTCTGGGGCCAACGTCCTGACTTTC. This translates into CASSGGQLVSGANVLTF.

The genes are TRBV5-4 and TRBJ2-5; TRBD2 matches 10 bases. Germline-derived CDR1 and CDR2 are SGHNT and YYREEE (reference sequence). Trimming removed 2 bases from V and 4 bases from J; junction bases left unmatched: 5. This CDR3 has 15 residues. CDR3 nucleotide sequence: TGTGCCAGCAGCTTAAGCGGGGGGGCCAGAGAGACCCAGTACTTC. Amino acid sequence: CASSLSGGARETQYF.

The V call is TRBV7-8, the J call TRBJ2-3; 7 nucleotides agree with TRBD2. V was clipped by 5 bases and J by 3 bases; unmatched bases: 8. CDR3 length: 15 residues. Germline CDR1 SGHVS, CDR2 FQNEAQ. The CDR3 DNA reads TGTGCCAGCAGCCAGGGACTAACGATGACAGATACGCAGTATTTT. This gives the protein CASSQGLTMTDTQYF.

The chain joins TRBV19 to TRBJ2-7; no definite D call. V lost 3 bases to trimming and J lost 3 bases, with 12 bases between them. Germline CDR1 is LNHDA and CDR2 is SQIVND (reference sequence). The CDR3 sequence is 14 residues long. The CDR3: CASSIAIRNYEQYF. DNA for the CDR3: TGTGCCAGTAGTATCGCGATCCGAAACTACGAGCAGTACTTC. Full variable domain (rest looked up from reference TRBV19 and TRBJ2-7): DGGITQSPKYLFRKEGQNVTLSCEQNLNHDAMYWYRQDPGQGLRLIYYSQIVNDFQKGDIAEGYSVSREKKESFPLTVTSAQKNPTAFYLCASSIAIRNYEQYFGPGTRLTVT.

The chain is built from TRBV28 and TRBJ1-2, with D perhaps matching TRBD1 (5 bases). CDR1 is MDHEN, CDR2 SYDVKM, per germline. Trimming shortened V by 4 bases and J by 1 base, and 7 bases separated the two germline ends. This CDR3 region has 13 residues. The CDR3 nucleotides read TGTGCCAGCAGTTCCGACAGTAACTATGGCTACACCTTC. Translated, it gives CASSSDSNYGYTF.

The V and J genes are TRBV30 and TRBJ2-7; D could derive from TRBD1 or TRBD2 (5 bases each). The CDR3 is made up of 14 amino acids. Between the trimmed V and J ends, which lost 3 bases and 5 bases, there was a span of 17 bases. Germline CDR1 reads GTSNPN; CDR2 reads SVGIG (reference sequence). This CDR3 reads CAWRRGADLHEQYF. CDR3 in DNA: TGTGCCTGGAGGCGAGGGGCCGACCTCCACGAGCAGTACTTC.

The genes are TRBV5-1 and TRBJ2-2; D is ambiguous. V gave up 7 bases and J gave up 1 base, with 2 bases separating them. CDR3 size: 11 residues. Germline CDR1 SGHRS, CDR2 YFSETQ. The CDR3 DNA reads as TGCGCCAGCCAGAACACCGGGGAGCTGTTTTTT. Amino acid sequence: CASQNTGELFF.

The chain's CDR3 is CASSLRDTRGSPLHF. The CDR3 region has the DNA TGTGCCAGCAGCTTAAGGGACACCAGAGGGTCACCCCTCCACTTT. V usage is TRBV5-6 and J usage is TRBJ1-6; tentative D call: TRBD1 (6 bases). Between the trimmed V and J ends, which lost 2 bases and 10 bases, there was a span of 16 bases. Germline V lookup: CDR1 SGHDT, CDR2 YYEEEE. The CDR3 runs 15 residues.

This clone was seen once. The genes are TRBV10-3 and TRBJ2-3; D is undetermined. The CDR3 is 11 residues long. Germline CDR1 ENHRY, CDR2 SYGVKD. Trimming pared 9 bases from V and 4 bases from J, leaving 8 bases between. Here the CDR3 reads CAIRVADTQYF. Here the CDR3 DNA reads TGTGCCATACGTGTGGCAGATACGCAGTATTTT.

The CDR3 here is CASSIPGEAYEQYF. In DNA, the CDR3 is TGTGCCAGTAGTATCCCGGGGGAGGCCTACGAGCAGTACTTC. The rearrangement joins TRBV19 to TRBJ2-7; D may be TRBD2 (6 bases). CDR1 is LNHDA and CDR2 is SQIVND in the germline V gene (reference sequence). Trimming left V 3 bases short and J 2 bases short, with 11 bases between. The CDR3 is 14 residues long.

The chain is built from TRBV7-9 and TRBJ2-5; 10 nucleotides match TRBD2. Germline V lookup: CDR1 SEHNR, CDR2 FQNEAQ (reference sequence). The CDR3 has 16 residues. J was trimmed by 0 bases and V by 7 bases; bases with no gene match: 8. CDR3 in amino acids: CASKVPTSGNQETQYF. The CDR3 DNA reads TGTGCCAGCAAAGTACCAACTAGCGGGAACCAAGAGACCCAGTACTTC.

The V and J genes are TRBV6-5 and TRBJ1-2; D possibly corresponds to TRBD1 (5 bases). Trimming cost V 5 bases and J 3 bases, with 10 bases left between them. CDR1 is MNHEY and CDR2 is SVGAGI in the germline V gene. This CDR3 has 13 amino acids. CDR3 in amino acids: CASSTLGDYGYTF. In DNA form, the CDR3 reads TGTGCCAGCAGTACCTTGGGGGACTATGGCTACACCTTC.

J is TRBJ2-3 and V is TRBV10-2; D unclear. Trimming took off 6 bases at V and 0 bases at J, with 13 bases between the two ends. Germline V gene data show CDR1 as WSHSY and CDR2 as SAAADI. The CDR3 consists of 15 residues. The CDR3 spells CASRTGGGSTDTQYF. Written as DNA, the CDR3 is TGCGCCAGCAGGACGGGTGGTGGTAGCACAGATACGCAGTATTTT.